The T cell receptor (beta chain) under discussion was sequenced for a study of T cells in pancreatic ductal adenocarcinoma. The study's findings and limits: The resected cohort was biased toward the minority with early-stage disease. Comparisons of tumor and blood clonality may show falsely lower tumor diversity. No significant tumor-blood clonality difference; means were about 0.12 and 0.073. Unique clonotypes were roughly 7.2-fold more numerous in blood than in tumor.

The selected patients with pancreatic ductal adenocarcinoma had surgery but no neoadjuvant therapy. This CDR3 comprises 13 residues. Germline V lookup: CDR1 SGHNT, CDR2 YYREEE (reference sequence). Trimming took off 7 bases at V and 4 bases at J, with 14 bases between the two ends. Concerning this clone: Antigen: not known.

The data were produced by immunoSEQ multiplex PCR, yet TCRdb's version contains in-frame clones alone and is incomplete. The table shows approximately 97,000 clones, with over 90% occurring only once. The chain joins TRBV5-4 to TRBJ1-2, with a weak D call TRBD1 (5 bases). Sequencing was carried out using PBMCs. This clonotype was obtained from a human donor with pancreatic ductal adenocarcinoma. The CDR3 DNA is TGTGCCAGCTCCCCGGGGGAGGTCTATGGCTACACCTTC. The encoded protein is CASSPGEVYGYTF.